The following is a T cell receptor (beta chain) sequence with its context. Germline V gives CDR1 SGHKS, CDR2 YYEKEE (reference sequence). The CDR3 has 12 amino acids. V lost 4 bases and J lost 10, with 12 bases in between. As handled by the study authors: Amplification from reference gene primers served as the basis for estimated nucleated cell counts. Clones were sequenced by immunoSEQ multiplex PCR, and TCRdb holds only the in-frame ones, with some missing. The V and J calls and the clone size are those of that table, but D and trimming were determined from the DNA. The sample carries about 500,000 clones, roughly nine tenths recorded once. This sample is part of a study of blood T cell repertoires in COVID-19. One Seattle source followed patients from active infection through their disease course.

The sequenced sample consisted of peripheral blood. The TCR was taken from a man younger than 35 with COVID-19, enrolled during active disease. The V gene is TRBV5-5, the J gene TRBJ2-1; D remains ambiguous. The CDR3 sequence: CASSGGAVEQFF. The DNA of the CDR3 is TGTGCCAGCAGCGGCGGCGCGGTGGAGCAGTTCTTC.